This passage covers 32 T cell receptor beta chains from one sample sequenced in a study of shared clonotypes between healthy human individuals (dated by TCRdb to the early 2020s). Library preparation used the immunoSEQ multiplex PCR assay. TCRdb took this table from immuneACCESS and kept in-frame rearrangements with V and J called. Such tables lack part of the clones; where checked against another copy, unresolved V genes explain under half of the gap, and the rest is unexplained. Within this sample are 500,000 to 650,000 clones, with roughly 72% of them counted one time only. In total, the top ten clones hold 12% of the sample. The sequenced material came from PBMCs. The source is a woman in her 40s in good health. Some clones in this sample may be carry-over from other donors' samples.

The chain is built from TRBV7-3 and TRBJ1-5, with D maybe TRBD1 (6 bases). V was cut by 3 bases and J by 1 base, with 19 bases left in between. This CDR3 contains 18 residues. Germline V gives CDR1 SGHTA, CDR2 FQGTGA. CDR3 amino acids: CASSLVGGGLTSNQPQHF. The CDR3 DNA follows: TGTGCCAGCAGCTTGGTAGGAGGGGGACTTACGAGCAATCAGCCCCAGCATTTT.

The rearrangement uses TRBV28 and TRBJ1-1, with D perhaps matching TRBD1 (6 bases). V was clipped by 3 bases and J by 5 bases, with 16 bases between them. This CDR3 contains 15 residues. Germline CDR1 is MDHEN and CDR2 is SYDVKM. CDR3 nucleotides: TGTGCCAGCAGTTTGTGGGAAAAGACAGGAACTGAAGCTTTCTTT. Amino acid sequence: CASSLWEKTGTEAFF.

The chain employs TRBV6-5 and TRBJ2-2; D is possibly TRBD2 (5 bases). Germline values: CDR1 MNHEY, CDR2 SVGAGI. CDR3 length: 16 residues. Trimming stripped 4 bases from V and 2 bases from J, with 14 bases between. CDR3 protein: CASSSLEGFNTGELFF. The DNA for the CDR3 is TGTGCCAGCAGTTCCCTAGAGGGATTCAACACCGGGGAGCTGTTTTTT.

The chain carries TRBV13 and TRBJ1-1, with TRBD1 as a possible D gene (5 bases). The CDR3 contains 13 residues. Per the germline V gene, CDR1 is PRHDT and CDR2 is FYEKMQ (reference sequence). V was pared by 7 bases and J by 10 bases, with 19 bases between. CDR3 loop: CASTLGAGPGAFF. DNA for the CDR3: TGTGCCAGCACCCTAGGAGCAGGGCCGGGAGCTTTCTTT.

This clone was counted a few times. The gene calls are TRBV2 and TRBJ1-4, with TRBD1 as a possible D gene (5 bases). The CDR3 has 13 residues. V was shortened by 3 bases and J by 8 bases, with 10 bases between the two germline ends. From germline, CDR1 is SNHLY and CDR2 FYNNEI. The CDR3 sequence is CASSDRVGEKLFF. Written as DNA, the CDR3 is TGTGCCAGCAGTGACAGGGTGGGCGAAAAACTGTTTTTT.

The chain carries TRBV19 and TRBJ2-5; D unclear. From germline, CDR1 is LNHDA and CDR2 SQIVND (reference sequence). Trimming pared 3 bases from V and 0 bases from J, leaving 5 bases between. This CDR3 has 13 residues. CDR3 region: CASSIVYQETQYF. Written as DNA, the CDR3 is TGTGCCAGTAGTATTGTTTACCAAGAGACCCAGTACTTC. The full variable domain, completed using reference TRBV19 and TRBJ2-5, is DGGITQSPKYLFRKEGQNVTLSCEQNLNHDAMYWYRQDPGQGLRLIYYSQIVNDFQKGDIAEGYSVSREKKESFPLTVTSAQKNPTAFYLCASSIVYQETQYFGPGTRLLVL.

J is TRBJ2-7 and V is TRBV7-2, with TRBD2 matching 8 bases. There are 16 residues in the CDR3. The germline V gene has CDR1 SGHTA and CDR2 FQGNSA. V lost 1 base, J lost 0 bases, and 5 bases stayed unmatched. The CDR3 DNA reads as TGTGCCAGCAGCTTAGGGGTAGCGGGAAACTCCTACGAGCAGTACTTC. Its translation is CASSLGVAGNSYEQYF.

As regards this clone: This may arise from a read error, as a much more abundant clone is one base away. The chain combines TRBV7-9 with TRBJ2-7, with D possibly matching TRBD2 (5 bases). The germline gives CDR1 SEHNR, CDR2 FQNEAQ (reference sequence). V was cut by 5 bases and J by 8 bases, with 16 bases left in between. This CDR3 is 13 amino acids long. This CDR3 reads CASSPWAEVKQYF. Here the CDR3 DNA reads TGTGCCAGCAGCCCCTGGGCGGAGGTCAAGCAGTACTTC.

This chain connects TRBV5-1 to TRBJ2-1; D remains unclear. V was trimmed by 0 bases and J by 0 bases, leaving 10 bases between them. This CDR3 comprises 16 residues. In germline, CDR1 is SGHRS, CDR2 YFSETQ. CDR3 in DNA: TGCGCCAGCAGCTTGGGGTCTGCGACCTCCTACAATGAGCAGTTCTTC. Translating it yields CASSLGSATSYNEQFF.

This clone was detected only a few times. The rearrangement uses TRBV5-6 and TRBJ2-7; perhaps TRBD1 as D (7 bases). Trimming removed 3 bases at V and 1 base at J, with 23 bases between. CDR3 length: 18 amino acids. Germline values: CDR1 SGHDT, CDR2 YYEEEE. CDR3 sequence: CASSSLMQGGIASYEQYF. CDR3 sequence (DNA): TGTGCCAGCAGCTCCCTCATGCAGGGGGGTATAGCGTCCTACGAGCAGTACTTC.

This chain's CDR3 is CASSPDRGLLNQPQHF. In DNA, the CDR3 is TGTGCCAGCAGCCCGGACAGGGGGCTACTCAATCAGCCCCAGCATTTT. V is TRBV27 and J is TRBJ1-5; 11 bases fit TRBD1. With 6 bases clipped from V and 3 bases from J, the junction kept 7 bases outside the gene matches. The length of the CDR3 is 16 residues. Germline loops: CDR1 MNHEY, CDR2 SMNVEV (reference sequence).

This clone occurred many times. The gene calls are TRBV11-2 and TRBJ1-2; no clear D. The CDR3 is 13 residues long. V lost 3 bases and J 2 bases, leaving 7 bases between the germline ends. Germline assignment: CDR1 SGHAT and CDR2 FQNNGV. CDR3 protein: CASSFDANYGYTF. The CDR3 DNA reads TGTGCCAGCAGCTTCGACGCCAACTATGGCTACACCTTC.

CDR3 protein: CASSTKLPRAQRGHTTEAFF. The CDR3 DNA reads as TGTGCCAGCAGCACCAAACTACCGCGGGCCCAGCGGGGACACACCACTGAAGCTTTCTTT. This chain connects TRBV11-3 to TRBJ1-1, with D possibly being TRBD1 (6 bases). Germline V lookup: CDR1 SGHNT, CDR2 YENEEA. The CDR3 sequence is 20 residues long. V lost 5 bases, J lost 4 bases, and 32 bases lay in between. Drawing the rest from reference TRBV11-3 and TRBJ1-1, the complete variable domain is EAGVVQSPRYKIIEKKQPVAFWCNPISGHNTLYWYLQNLGQGPELLIRYENEEAVDDSQLPKDRFSAERLKGVDSTLKIQPAELGDSAVYLCASSTKLPRAQRGHTTEAFFGQGTRLTVV.

A few counts support this clone. The chain recombines TRBV6-4 with TRBJ2-3, with D possibly being TRBD1 (5 bases). This CDR3 contains 15 residues. V dropped 0 bases and J dropped 4 bases, with 11 bases sitting between them. The germline gives CDR1 MRHNA, CDR2 SNTAGT. The CDR3 nucleotides are TGTGCCAGCAGTGACTCGAAGTCAGGGTCAGATACGCAGTATTTT. Protein product: CASSDSKSGSDTQYF.

This clone was picked up one time. The rearrangement links TRBV30 to TRBJ2-6; D is unresolved. The CDR3 totals 14 residues. With 4 bases removed from V and 1 base from J, the gap between germline ends came to 8 bases. CDR1 and CDR2 (germline): GTSNPN, SVGIG (reference sequence). CDR3 in DNA: TGTGCCTGGACGAAGGCGTCTGGGGCCAACGTCCTGACTTTC. Protein product: CAWTKASGANVLTF.

The gene calls are TRBV15 and TRBJ1-5; tentative D call: TRBD1 (5 bases). The CDR3 sequence is 16 residues long. V dropped 2 bases and J dropped 3 bases, with 14 bases sitting between them. CDR1 LNHNV and CDR2 YYDKDF come from the germline V gene (reference sequence). The CDR3 bases are TGTGCCACCAGCAGATTATTACCAGGGAACAATCAGCCCCAGCATTTT. Its translation is CATSRLLPGNNQPQHF.

This clone has more than one count but fewer than ten. This chain links TRBV27 with TRBJ1-5; TRBD1 matches 12 bases. CDR1 and CDR2 (germline): MNHEY, SMNVEV (reference sequence). The CDR3 has 18 residues. V was clipped by 8 bases and J by 0 bases; unmatched bases: 11. The CDR3 sequence is CASGTGTGGRRSNQPQHF. The CDR3 nucleotides read TGTGCCAGCGGGACCGGGACAGGGGGCAGGCGTAGCAATCAGCCCCAGCATTTT.

V usage is TRBV6-5 and J usage is TRBJ2-1; tentatively, D is TRBD2 (6 bases). The CDR3 consists of 12 residues. CDR1 is MNHEY, CDR2 SVGAGI, per germline. The V and J ends lost 6 bases and 9 bases respectively, with 12 bases between them. CDR3 nucleotides: TGTGCCAGCAGGAGACTAGTCGGTGAGCAGTTCTTC. This encodes CASRRLVGEQFF.

V usage is TRBV29-1 and J usage is TRBJ2-2; TRBD2 might be the D (6 bases). This CDR3 comprises 16 residues. The V and J ends lost 3 bases and 5 bases respectively, with 19 bases between them. Germline V lookup: CDR1 SQVTM, CDR2 ANQGSEA. The CDR3 loop reads CSVDLGLRGKTGELFF. DNA for the CDR3: TGCAGCGTTGATCTGGGACTCCGAGGGAAGACCGGGGAGCTGTTTTTT.

The count of this clone is one. One end of the junction varies from germline; a read error may be responsible. The chain couples TRBV5-8 to TRBJ1-4; the match to TRBD1 covers 10 bases. The CDR3 contains 16 residues. CDR1 and CDR2 (germline): SGHTS, YDEGEE. The CDR3 DNA is TGCGCCAGCAGCCAAGATCTTGGGACAGGGGCCGAAAAACTGTTTTTT. Translated, it gives CASSQDLGTGAEKLFF.

The chain carries TRBV15 and TRBJ1-5; D call uncertain. Germline CDR1 and CDR2: LNHNV and YYDKDF (reference sequence). The V end lost 0 bases, the J end lost 3 bases, and 15 bases lay between the germline ends. CDR3 length: 17 residues. CDR3 amino acids: CATSRDPDLVLNQPQHF. CDR3 coding DNA: TGTGCCACCAGCAGAGATCCTGATTTGGTGCTCAATCAGCCCCAGCATTTT.

This chain joins TRBV14 and TRBJ2-1, with D perhaps matching TRBD1 or TRBD2 (5 bases each). Trimming shortened V by 4 bases and J by 9 bases, and 13 bases separated the two germline ends. This CDR3 spans 13 amino acids. Germline assignment: CDR1 SGHDN and CDR2 FVKESK. The CDR3 region is CASSPVRGGEQFF. The CDR3 nucleotides are TGTGCCAGCAGCCCCGTCCGGGGCGGTGAGCAGTTCTTC. Filled out from reference TRBV14 and TRBJ2-1, the complete variable domain reads EAGVTQFPSHSVIEKGQTVTLRCDPISGHDNLYWYRRVMGKEIKFLLHFVKESKQDESGMPNNRFLAERTGGTYSTLKVQPAELEDSGVYFCASSPVRGGEQFFGPGTRLTVL.

This chain connects TRBV5-1 to TRBJ2-5; 12 bases line up with TRBD1. Germline V gene sequence: CDR1 SGHRS, CDR2 YFSETQ. After removal of 4 bases from V and 4 bases from J, the junction contained 11 bases not matched to a gene. This CDR3 spans 17 amino acids. Written as DNA, the CDR3 is TGCGCCAGCAGCCCCGGCGCGGGACAGGGGGCATCAGAGACCCAGTACTTC. Protein: CASSPGAGQGASETQYF.

The genes are TRBV9 and TRBJ1-4, with 11 bases lining up with TRBD1. This CDR3 spans 15 amino acids. Looked up from germline, CDR1 is SGDLS and CDR2 is YYNGEE. V was clipped by 3 bases and J by 8 bases; unmatched bases: 6. The CDR3 protein is CASSATWDRGEKLFF. The DNA for the CDR3 is TGTGCCAGCAGCGCTACTTGGGACAGGGGGGAAAAACTGTTTTTT.

This chain links TRBV5-1 with TRBJ1-3; D gene uncertain. V was cut by 1 base and J by 1 base, with 6 bases left in between. Germline V gives CDR1 SGHRS, CDR2 YFSETQ. The CDR3 has 14 amino acids. Here the CDR3 DNA reads TGCGCCAGCAGCTTGACAGAGTCTGGAAACACCATATATTTT. Protein product: CASSLTESGNTIYF.

V gene TRBV2 combines with J gene TRBJ2-1, with D possibly TRBD2 on 5 matching bases. CDR1 and CDR2 from the germline V gene are SNHLY and FYNNEI. V lost 6 bases and J 9 bases, leaving 12 bases between the germline ends. The CDR3 sequence is 12 residues long. The CDR3, as DNA: TGTGCCAGCAGCCTCGAGCGGAGTGAGCAGTTCTTC. This codes for CASSLERSEQFF.

The chain couples TRBV19 to TRBJ2-2; 7 nucleotides agree with TRBD1. The germline V gene encodes CDR1 LNHDA and CDR2 SQIVND (reference sequence). The CDR3 totals 16 residues. V lost 3 bases, J lost 2 bases, and 6 bases stayed unmatched. CDR3 residues: CASSIHWDRNTGELFF. For the CDR3, the DNA is TGTGCCAGTAGTATTCACTGGGACAGAAACACCGGGGAGCTGTTTTTT.

In the case of this clone: The likely explanation is a read error, given a far larger clone one base away. The rearrangement joins TRBV30 to TRBJ1-1; 7 nucleotides match TRBD1. The CDR3 spans 16 residues. Germline V gene sequence: CDR1 GTSNPN, CDR2 SVGIG (reference sequence). V trimming: 7 bases; J trimming: 1 base; junction bases outside the gene matches: 15. The CDR3 nucleotides read TGTGCCTACATAGTCCCGAGACAGGGATCGAACACTGAAGCTTTCTTT. The encoded protein is CAYIVPRQGSNTEAFF.

Comments on this clone: A far larger clone is just one base off, so this is likely a read error. This CDR3 fails to terminate in the conserved phenylalanine or tryptophan, so it likely reflects a read error. The sample contains more than one DNA sequence encoding this CDR3. V gene TRBV2 combines with J gene TRBJ2-7, with TRBD2 matching 11 bases. Trimming at V came to 10 bases and at J to 1 base, leaving 9 bases not matched to a gene. The germline V gene has CDR1 SNHLY and CDR2 FYNNEI. CDR3 length equals 15 residues. The CDR3 DNA reads as TGTGCCACACCCGGGGCTAGCGGGAGGTCCTACGAGCAGTACTTG. This codes for CATPGASGRSYEQYL.

The chain recombines TRBV27 with TRBJ2-1; possible D gene TRBD2, 5 bases. Trimming removed 6 bases from V and 12 bases from J, with 18 bases in between. The CDR3 has 13 amino acids. The germline CDR1 and CDR2 sequences are MNHEY and SMNVEV (reference sequence). The CDR3 DNA sequence: TGTGCCAGCAGCCCCAGGACTCTGGTGGGGCAGTTCTTC. Translating it yields CASSPRTLVGQFF.

This chain uses TRBV7-3 with TRBJ2-3, with 8 positions matching TRBD2. The V gene's germline CDR1 is SGHTA and CDR2 FQGTGA. The ends lost 2 bases at V and 3 bases at J; junction bases unmatched: 10. The CDR3 is 17 amino acids. CDR3 in amino acids: CASSLRVAGGGTDTQYF. DNA for the CDR3: TGTGCCAGCAGCTTACGGGTGGCGGGAGGAGGGACAGATACGCAGTATTTT.

The table lists this clone with many counts. This chain links TRBV7-9 with TRBJ2-5, with D possibly TRBD1 on 6 matching bases. CDR1 and CDR2 (germline): SEHNR, FQNEAQ (reference sequence). Trimming pared 4 bases from V and 9 bases from J, leaving 21 bases between. CDR3 length: 15 amino acids. DNA for the CDR3: TGTGCCAGCAGCTCTTCCGGGACAACCTTTGGAGCCCAGTACTTC. It specifies CASSSSGTTFGAQYF.